The T cell receptor (beta chain) described here comes from a study of vaccination effects on CD4 cells after COVID-19. Study context: Researchers obtained post-vaccine samples at a median of 72 days past the second dose. Study-wide results and limits: Convalescent post-vaccine spike-reactive clones were mostly newly vaccine-induced.

Details on this clone: The antigen is not known.

The repertoire was sequenced with immunoSEQ multiplex PCR; TCRdb's copy has only in-frame clones and lacks some. Here the sample spans roughly 33,000 clones, roughly 80% being singletons. Culture lasted under 13 days before CD4+ T cell isolation. Convalescent patients had PCR-confirmed SARS-CoV-2 infection between March and December 2020. Two-dose vaccination with either BNT162b2 or mRNA-1273 was given to the participants. Half-medium exchanges with IL-2 medium took place on days 3 and 7. V was clipped by 3 bases and J by 8 bases; unmatched bases: 8. The germline V gene encodes CDR1 SNHLY and CDR2 FYNNEI. The CDR3 spans 15 residues.

This chain links TRBV2 with TRBJ2-1, with 9 bases that match TRBD2. The source was CD4+ T cells from PBMCs cultured without peptide, collected after COVID-19 vaccination. The clonotype originates from a human donor who had a prior SARS-CoV-2 infection. The CDR3 DNA sequence: TGTGCCAGCAGTGAGAAAGCGGGAGGCCCCTATGAGCAGTTCTTC. Translated: CASSEKAGGPYEQFF. Based on the CDR3 plus reference TRBV2 and TRBJ2-1, the full variable domain is EPEVTQTPSHQVTQMGQEVILRCVPISNHLYFYWYRQILGQKVEFLVSFYNNEISEKSEIFDDQFSVERPDGSNFTLKIRSTKLEDSAMYFCASSEKAGGPYEQFFGPGTRLTVL.